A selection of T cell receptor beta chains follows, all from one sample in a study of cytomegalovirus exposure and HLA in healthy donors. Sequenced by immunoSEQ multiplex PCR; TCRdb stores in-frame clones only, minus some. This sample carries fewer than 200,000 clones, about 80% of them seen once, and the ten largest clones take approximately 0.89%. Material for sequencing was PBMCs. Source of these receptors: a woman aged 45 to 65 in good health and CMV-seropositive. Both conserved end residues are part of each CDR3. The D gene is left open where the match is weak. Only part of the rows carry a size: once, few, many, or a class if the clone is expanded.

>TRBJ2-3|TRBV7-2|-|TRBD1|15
TGTGCCAGCAGCGTAGACAGGGAGACGGCAGATACGCAGTATTTT
CASSVDRETADTQYF
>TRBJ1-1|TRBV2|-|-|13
TGTGCCAGCAGTTCCGGACTGTCGGCCGAAGCTTTCTTT
CASSSGLSAEAFF
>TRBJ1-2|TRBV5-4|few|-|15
TGTGCCAGCAGCTTGGGGCAGGGATTGGTCTATGGCTACACCTTC
CASSLGQGLVYGYTF
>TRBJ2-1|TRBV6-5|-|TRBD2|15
TGTGCCAGCAGTTACGCTAGCGGGAGCATCAATGAGCAGTTCTTC
CASSYASGSINEQFF
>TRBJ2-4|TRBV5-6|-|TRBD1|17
TGTGCCAGCAGCCAAGGGACAGGGGGCGTCACCAAAAACATTCAGTACTTC
CASSQGTGGVTKNIQYF
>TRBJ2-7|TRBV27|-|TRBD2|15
TGTGCCAGCAGTATAAACGGGGGGGCCATTTACGAGCAGTACTTC
CASSINGGAIYEQYF
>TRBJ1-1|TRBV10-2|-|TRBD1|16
TGCGCCAGCAGCGAGAAAGGGGGCGGTTTGGACACTGAAGCTTTCTTT
CASSEKGGGLDTEAFF
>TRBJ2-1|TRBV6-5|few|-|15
TGTGCCAGCAGTTACCGGAACGACTTCGACAATGAGCAGTTCTTC
CASSYRNDFDNEQFF
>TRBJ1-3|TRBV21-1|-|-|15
TGTGCCAGCTGGGGGGGGGACCACTCTGGAAACACCATATATTTT
CASWGGDHSGNTIYF
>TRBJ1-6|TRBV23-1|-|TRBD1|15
TGCGCCAGCAGTCCCCCAGGGGGCGTAGATTCACCCCTCCACTTT
CASSPPGGVDSPLHF
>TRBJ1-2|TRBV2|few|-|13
TGTGCCAGCAGTGTCCTGCACTACTATGGCTACACCTTC
CASSVLHYYGYTF
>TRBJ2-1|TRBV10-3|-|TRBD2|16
TGTGCCATCAGTGAGTACGGCGGGGGGGCCGTGTTTGAGCAGTTCTTC
CAISEYGGGAVFEQFF
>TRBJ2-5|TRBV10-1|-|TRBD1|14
TGCGCCAGCAGTGGAGGGACAGCACAAGAGACCCAGTACTTC
CASSGGTAQETQYF
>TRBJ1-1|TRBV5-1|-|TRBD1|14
TGCGCCAGCAGCCTCCTCCCGGGACAGCTTGAAGCTTTCTTT
CASSLLPGQLEAFF
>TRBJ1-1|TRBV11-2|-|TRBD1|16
TGTGCCAGCAGCTTCTCTTGGACAGGGGGGAACACTGAAGCTTTCTTT
CASSFSWTGGNTEAFF
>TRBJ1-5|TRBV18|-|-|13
TGTGCCAGCTCACCCGGCAGGGATCAGCCCCAGCATTTT
CASSPGRDQPQHF
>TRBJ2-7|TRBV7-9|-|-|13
TGTGCCAGCAGCATCCCCGGAGTTTACGAGCAGTACTTC
CASSIPGVYEQYF
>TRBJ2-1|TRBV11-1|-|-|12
TGTGCCAGCAGCTTAGTATCCAATGAGCAGTTCTTC
CASSLVSNEQFF
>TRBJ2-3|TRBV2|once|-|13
TGTGCCAGCAGTGAAACGGGAGCAGATACGCAGTATTTT
CASSETGADTQYF
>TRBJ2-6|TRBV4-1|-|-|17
TGCGCCAGCAGACCTAACCCCGGGACATCTGGGGCCAACGTCCTGACTTTC
CASRPNPGTSGANVLTF
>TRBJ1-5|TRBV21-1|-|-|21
TGTGCCAGCGGGAACCCCAATAGACGTGGGGCCAGACAGGGGAAGATTCAGCCCCAGCATTTT
CASGNPNRRGARQGKIQPQHF
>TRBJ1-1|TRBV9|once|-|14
TGTGCCAGCAGCTCAGGGGATTTGAACACTGAAGCTTTCTTT
CASSSGDLNTEAFF
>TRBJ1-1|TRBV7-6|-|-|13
TGTGCCAGCAGCTTAGACAAGAACACTGAAGCTTTCTTT
CASSLDKNTEAFF
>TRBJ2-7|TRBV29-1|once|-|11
TGCAGCGCCCAAGACGGAGTCGAGCAGTACTTC
CSAQDGVEQYF
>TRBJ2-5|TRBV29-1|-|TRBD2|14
TGCAGCGTTAAGCGGGGGGGCTACCAAGAGACCCAGTACTTC
CSVKRGGYQETQYF
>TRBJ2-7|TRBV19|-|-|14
TGTGCCAGTAGTATTTCAGCGGGTTCCTACGAGCAGTACTTC
CASSISAGSYEQYF
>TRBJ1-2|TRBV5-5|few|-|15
TGTGCCAGCAGCACGTCCCCCTTAGGGGTCTATGGCTACACCTTC
CASSTSPLGVYGYTF
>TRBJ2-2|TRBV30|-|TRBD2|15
TGTGCCTGGAGTGTGAATAGCGGGGTGGTCGGGGAGCTGTTTTTT
CAWSVNSGVVGELFF
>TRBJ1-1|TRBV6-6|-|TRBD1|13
TGTGCCAGCAGCCTCACAGGGGGCACTGAAGCTTTCTTT
CASSLTGGTEAFF
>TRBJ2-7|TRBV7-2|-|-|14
TGTGCCAGCAGCTTAGGGCTAGCTCTTTACGAGCAGTACTTC
CASSLGLALYEQYF
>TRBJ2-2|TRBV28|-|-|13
TGTGCCAGCAGTCCCTTGTATCCCGGGGAGCTGTTTTTT
CASSPLYPGELFF
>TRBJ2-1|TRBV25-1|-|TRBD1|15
TGTGCCAGCAGTGCCCGGGACAGGGGGTACAATGAGCAGTTCTTC
CASSARDRGYNEQFF
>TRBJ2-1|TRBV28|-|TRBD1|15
TGTGCCAGCAGTTTCGGGACAGGGGGAAACAATGAGCAGTTCTTC
CASSFGTGGNNEQFF
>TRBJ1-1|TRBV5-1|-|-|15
TGCGCCAGCAGCTTGGCAACAACAACAGGGACTGAAGCTTTCTTT
CASSLATTTGTEAFF
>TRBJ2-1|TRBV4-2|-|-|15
TGTGCCAGCAGCCACCGACAGAACTCCTACAATGAGCAGTTCTTC
CASSHRQNSYNEQFF
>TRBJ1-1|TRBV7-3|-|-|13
TGTGCCAGCAGCTTATTGGGGGGAGATGAAGCTTTCTTT
CASSLLGGDEAFF
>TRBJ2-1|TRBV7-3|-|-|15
TGTGCCAGCAGCTTAACGGGGAGCTCCTACAATGAGCAGTTCTTC
CASSLTGSSYNEQFF
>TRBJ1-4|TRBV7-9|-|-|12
TGTGCCAGCAGCTTCTCCGGTGTAGAACTGTTTTTT
CASSFSGVELFF
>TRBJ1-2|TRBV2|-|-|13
TGTGCCAGCAGTAATCGGCAGGGGAATGGCTACACCTTC
CASSNRQGNGYTF
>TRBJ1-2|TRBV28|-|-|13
TGTGCCAGCAGGGGCCCGAATCGCTATGGCTACACCTTC
CASRGPNRYGYTF
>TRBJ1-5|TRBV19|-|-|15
TGTGCCAGTAGCCGGGTGGCCCGTGGCAATCAGCCCCAGCATTTT
CASSRVARGNQPQHF
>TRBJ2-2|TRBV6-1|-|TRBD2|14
TGTGCCAGCATTGCGGGGGCGAACACCGGGGAGCTGTTTTTT
CASIAGANTGELFF
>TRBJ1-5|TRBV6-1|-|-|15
TGTGCCACACAAAGAAACGGACTTAGCAATCAGCCCCAGCATTTT
CATQRNGLSNQPQHF
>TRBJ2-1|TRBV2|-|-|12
TGTGCCAGCAGTGAAGGGGGCAGGGCAGCCTTCTTC
CASSEGGRAAFF
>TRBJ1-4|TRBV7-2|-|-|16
TGTGCCAGCAGCTTAGGCCAGGGGCAGCTTAATGAAAAACTGTTTTTT
CASSLGQGQLNEKLFF
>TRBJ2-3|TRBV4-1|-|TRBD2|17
TGCGCCAGCAGCCAAGAGGGACTAGCGGGAGAAGGGGATACGCAGTATTTT
CASSQEGLAGEGDTQYF
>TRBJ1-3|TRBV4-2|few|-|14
TGTGCCAGCAGCCAAGGAGGCGGGGGAAACACCATATATTTT
CASSQGGGGNTIYF
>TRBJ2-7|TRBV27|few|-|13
TGTGCCAGCAGCCTGCGGGGAGGTTACGAGCAGTACTTC
CASSLRGGYEQYF
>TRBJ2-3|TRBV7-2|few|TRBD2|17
TGTGCCAGCAGCAAAGGCGGGGGGATAACTACCACAGATACGCAGTATTTT
CASSKGGGITTTDTQYF
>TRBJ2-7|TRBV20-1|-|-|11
TGCAGTGGCGGGACTTCCTACGAGCAGTACTTC
CSGGTSYEQYF
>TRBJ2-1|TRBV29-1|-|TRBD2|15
TGCAGCGTTGAAGGGTTAGCGGGAGAGTACAATGAGCAGTTCTTC
CSVEGLAGEYNEQFF
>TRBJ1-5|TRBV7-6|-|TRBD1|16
TGTGCCAGCAGCTTAGGGAACAGGGGGAGCAATCAGCCCCAGCATTTT
CASSLGNRGSNQPQHF
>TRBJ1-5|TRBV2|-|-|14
TGTGCCAGCAGTGGAGGAGGGGCGGGTCAGCCCCAGCATTTT
CASSGGGAGQPQHF
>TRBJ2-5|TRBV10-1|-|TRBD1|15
TGCGCCAGCAGTGAGTCCCGGACAGGCCAAGAGACCCAGTACTTC
CASSESRTGQETQYF